The next 13 T cell receptor beta chains were all read from a single sample in a study of T cell responses to AZD1222 COVID-19 vaccine. Here immunoSEQ multiplex PCR was the method, and the copy in TCRdb shows in-frame clones only, minus some. In the table there are 150,000 to 200,000 clones, 80% to 95% of which are singletons. The sequenced sample was peripheral blood, obtained on day 0 of AZD1222 vaccination. These receptors were obtained from an adult in good health.

This clone appeared a single time. V and J are TRBV13 and TRBJ2-1; TRBD2 aligns across 8 bases. This CDR3 is 15 amino acids long. The germline CDR1 and CDR2 sequences are PRHDT and FYEKMQ (reference sequence). Germline trimming cut 3 bases from V and 4 bases from J; bases unmatched to any gene: 5. Here the CDR3 reads CASSLYGRGYNEQFF. CDR3 DNA: TGTGCCAGCAGCTTGTACGGGAGGGGTTACAATGAGCAGTTCTTC. The full variable domain, in which reference TRBV13 and TRBJ2-1 provide the parts outside the CDR3, is AAGVIQSPRHLIKEKRETATLKCYPIPRHDTVYWYQQGPGQDPQFLISFYEKMQSDKGSIPDRFSAQQFSDYHSELNMSSLELGDSALYFCASSLYGRGYNEQFFGPGTRLTVL.

The chain is built from TRBV9 and TRBJ2-7; D might be TRBD1 (6 bases). The length of the CDR3 is 15 residues. V gave up 0 bases and J gave up 3 bases, with 13 bases separating them. CDR1 is SGDLS, CDR2 YYNGEE, per germline. The CDR3 bases are TGTGCCAGCAGCGTAGACGTTAGGGGGTTCTACGAGCAGTACTTC. This codes for CASSVDVRGFYEQYF. The full variable domain, its missing parts supplied by reference TRBV9 and TRBJ2-7, is DSGVTQTPKHLITATGQRVTLRCSPRSGDLSVYWYQQSLDQGLQFLIQYYNGEERAKGNILERFSAQQFPDLHSELNLSSLELGDSALYFCASSVDVRGFYEQYFGPGTRLTVT.

V and J are TRBV24-1 and TRBJ1-1; TRBD1 matches at 7 bases. Germline V gene data show CDR1 as KGHDR and CDR2 as SFDVKD. V was clipped by 0 bases and J by 2 bases; unmatched bases: 14. The CDR3 totals 19 residues. The CDR3: CATSDLRGRAGGNNTEAFF. The CDR3 DNA reads TGTGCCACCAGTGATTTGAGGGGGCGCGCGGGGGGAAACAACACTGAAGCTTTCTTT.

V usage is TRBV5-5 and J usage is TRBJ2-2; 9 bases line up with TRBD1. Germline loops: CDR1 SGHKS, CDR2 YYEKEE (reference sequence). V was pared by 4 bases and J by 0 bases, with 10 bases of the junction left unmatched. This CDR3 is 18 amino acids long. The CDR3 is CASSTTYRDRANTGELFF. CDR3 nucleotide sequence: TGTGCCAGCAGCACTACTTACCGGGACAGGGCGAACACCGGGGAGCTGTTTTTT. The whole variable domain, remainder taken from reference TRBV5-5 and TRBJ2-2, is DAGVTQSPTHLIKTRGQQVTLRCSPISGHKSVSWYQQVLGQGPQFIFQYYEKEERGRGNFPDRFSARQFPNYSSELNVNALLLGDSALYLCASSTTYRDRANTGELFFGEGSRLTVL.

Regarding this clone: Other DNA sequences in this sample translate to the same CDR3. The V call is TRBV27, the J call TRBJ1-1; D gene ambiguous. The germline V and J ends were trimmed by 6 bases and 0 bases, with 5 bases remaining between them. Germline V gene data show CDR1 as MNHEY and CDR2 as SMNVEV (reference sequence). The CDR3 sequence is 12 residues long. CDR3 amino acids: CASRTVNTEAFF. For the CDR3, the DNA is TGTGCCAGCAGAACAGTGAACACTGAAGCTTTCTTT.

This chain uses TRBV7-8 with TRBJ2-3, with TRBD2 as a possible D gene (6 bases). The germline CDR1 and CDR2 sequences are SGHVS and FQNEAQ. V was trimmed by 1 base and J by 10 bases, leaving 12 bases between them. This CDR3 contains 13 residues. CDR3 protein: CASSLGERAAQYF. The CDR3 coding sequence is TGTGCCAGCAGCTTAGGGGAGCGGGCCGCGCAGTATTTT.

V gene TRBV11-1 combines with J gene TRBJ1-2; no definite D call. The germline CDR1 and CDR2 sequences are SGHAT and FQDESV (reference sequence). V was pared by 5 bases and J by 6 bases, with 10 bases between. The CDR3 has 12 amino acids. CDR3 nucleotide sequence: TGTGCCAGCAGCCATAGGCTAGATGGCTACACCTTC. This translates into CASSHRLDGYTF.

This chain connects TRBV4-3 to TRBJ1-4; D ambiguous. Germline V gene data show CDR1 as LGHNA and CDR2 as YSLEER. CDR3 length: 16 residues. V dropped 4 bases and J dropped 0 bases, with 12 bases sitting between them. The CDR3 coding sequence is TGCGCCAGCAGCCCAAGCACGTGGGCAACTAATGAAAAACTGTTTTTT. Its protein product is CASSPSTWATNEKLFF.

The rearrangement uses TRBV6-5 and TRBJ1-5; D not resolved. CDR3 length: 15 residues. V shed 5 bases and J shed 1 base, with 12 bases lying between them. In germline, CDR1 is MNHEY, CDR2 SVGAGI. The CDR3: CASSNKLDSNQPQHF. The DNA of the CDR3 is TGTGCCAGCAGTAATAAGTTGGACAGCAATCAGCCCCAGCATTTT.

The chain carries TRBV20-1 and TRBJ1-5; the D is unclear. The germline V gene encodes CDR1 DFQATT and CDR2 SNEGSKA (reference sequence). The CDR3 covers 12 residues. Trimming removed 3 bases from V and 4 bases from J, with 7 bases in between. CDR3 amino acids: CSASPENQPQHF. The CDR3 DNA is TGCAGTGCTAGTCCAGAGAATCAGCCCCAGCATTTT.

The chain links TRBV19 to TRBJ2-1, with D perhaps being TRBD1 or TRBD2 (6 bases each). This CDR3 is 15 amino acids long. V was pared by 7 bases and J by 5 bases, with 18 bases between. Germline V gene lookup returns CDR1 LNHDA and CDR2 SQIVND (reference sequence). The CDR3 DNA reads as TGTGCCAGTACTTTACTCCGGGGGCAGGACAATGAGCAGTTCTTC. Translation gives CASTLLRGQDNEQFF.

The count of this clone is one. The chain links TRBV30 to TRBJ1-2; D is perhaps TRBD1 (5 bases). Germline CDR1 reads GTSNPN; CDR2 reads SVGIG (reference sequence). The CDR3 totals 15 residues. Here the CDR3 reads CALERGGLPNYGYTF. The DNA of the CDR3 is TGTGCTTTGGAGAGGGGTGGGTTACCTAACTATGGCTACACCTTC. The variable domain in full, with the rest retrieved from reference TRBV30 and TRBJ1-2, is SQTIHQWPATLVQPVGSPLSLECTVEGTSNPNLYWYRQAAGRGLQLLFYSVGIGQISSEVPQNLSASRPQDRQFILSSKKLLLSDSGFYLCALERGGLPNYGYTFGSGTRLTVV.

This chain uses TRBV28 with TRBJ2-1; 7 nucleotides line up with TRBD2. There are 16 residues in the CDR3. CDR1 is MDHEN and CDR2 is SYDVKM in the germline V gene. V lost 5 bases, J lost 5 bases, and 12 bases stayed unmatched. The CDR3: CASSTSERAYNNEQFF. The CDR3 region has the DNA TGTGCCAGCAGTACTAGCGAGAGGGCCTACAACAATGAGCAGTTCTTC.